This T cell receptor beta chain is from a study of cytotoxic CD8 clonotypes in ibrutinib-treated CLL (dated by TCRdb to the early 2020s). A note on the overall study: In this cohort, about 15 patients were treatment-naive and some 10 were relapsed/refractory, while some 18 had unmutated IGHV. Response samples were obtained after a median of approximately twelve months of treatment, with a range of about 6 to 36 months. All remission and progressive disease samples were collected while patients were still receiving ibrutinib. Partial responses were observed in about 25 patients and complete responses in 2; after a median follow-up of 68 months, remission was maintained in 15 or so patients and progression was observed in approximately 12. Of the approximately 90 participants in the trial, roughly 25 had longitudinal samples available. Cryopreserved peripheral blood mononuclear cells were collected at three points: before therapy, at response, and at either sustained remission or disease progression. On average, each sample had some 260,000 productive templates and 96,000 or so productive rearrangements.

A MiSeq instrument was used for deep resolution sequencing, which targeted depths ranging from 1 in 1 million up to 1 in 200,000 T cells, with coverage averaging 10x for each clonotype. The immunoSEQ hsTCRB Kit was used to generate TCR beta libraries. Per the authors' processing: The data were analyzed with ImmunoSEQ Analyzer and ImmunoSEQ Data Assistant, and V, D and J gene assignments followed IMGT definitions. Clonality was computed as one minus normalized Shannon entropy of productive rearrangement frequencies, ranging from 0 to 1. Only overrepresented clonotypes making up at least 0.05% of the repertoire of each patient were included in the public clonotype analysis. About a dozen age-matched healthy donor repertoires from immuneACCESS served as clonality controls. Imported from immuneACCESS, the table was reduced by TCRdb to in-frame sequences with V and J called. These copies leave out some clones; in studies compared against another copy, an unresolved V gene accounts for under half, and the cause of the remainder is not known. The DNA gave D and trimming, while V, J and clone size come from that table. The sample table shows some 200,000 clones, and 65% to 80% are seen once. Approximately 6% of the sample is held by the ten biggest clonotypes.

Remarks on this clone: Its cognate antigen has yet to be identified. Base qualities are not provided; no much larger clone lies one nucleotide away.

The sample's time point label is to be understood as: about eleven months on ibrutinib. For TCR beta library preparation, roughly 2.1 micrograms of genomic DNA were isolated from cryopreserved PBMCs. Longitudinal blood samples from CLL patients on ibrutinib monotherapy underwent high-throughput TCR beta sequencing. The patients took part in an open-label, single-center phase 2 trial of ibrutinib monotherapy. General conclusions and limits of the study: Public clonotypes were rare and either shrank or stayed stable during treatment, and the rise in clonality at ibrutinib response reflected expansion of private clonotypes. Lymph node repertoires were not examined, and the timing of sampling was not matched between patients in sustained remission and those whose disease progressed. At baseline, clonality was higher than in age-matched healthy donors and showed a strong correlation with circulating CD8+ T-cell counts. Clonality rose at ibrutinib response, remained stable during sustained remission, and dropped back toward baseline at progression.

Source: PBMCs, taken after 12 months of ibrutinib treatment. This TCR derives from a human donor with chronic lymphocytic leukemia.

The CDR3 region reads CASSLAVGGYVAFF. The nucleotide sequence is given as TGTGCCAGCAGCTTGGCCGTCGGGGGCTACGTAGCTTTCTTT. Here the chain combines TRBV5-5 and TRBJ1-1; TRBD1 could be the D gene, as 6 bases match. The trim is 0 bases for V and 10 bases for J, with a gap of 16 bases between the germline ends. Measured from the cysteine to the phenylalanine, the CDR3 is 14 residues long. Only CDR3 DNA is held: 42 bases, read in frame from base 1. CDR1 is given as SGHKS and CDR2 as YYEKEE, both from the germline V gene (reference sequence).